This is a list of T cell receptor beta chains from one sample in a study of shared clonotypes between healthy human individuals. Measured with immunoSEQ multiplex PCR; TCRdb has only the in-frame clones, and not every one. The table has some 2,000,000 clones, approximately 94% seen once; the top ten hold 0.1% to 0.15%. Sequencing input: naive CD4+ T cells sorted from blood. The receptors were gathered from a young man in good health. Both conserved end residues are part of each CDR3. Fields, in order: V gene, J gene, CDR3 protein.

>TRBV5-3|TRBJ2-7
CARSSGGERYEQYF
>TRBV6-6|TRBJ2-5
CASSYTLLVAQETQYF
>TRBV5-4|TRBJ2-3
CASSPGSGTDTQYF
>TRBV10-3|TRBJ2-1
CAISEGGSWGNEQFF
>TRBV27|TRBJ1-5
CASSLRGRERGNQPQHF
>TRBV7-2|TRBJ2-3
CASSLDGTSGRSSDTQYF
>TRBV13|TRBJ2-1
CASSSPGTGGPGEQFF
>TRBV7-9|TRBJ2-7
CASSLSETGSDYEQYF
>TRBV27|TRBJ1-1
CASSLSEQRLVAFF
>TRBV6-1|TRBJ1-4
CASSEGGIGEKLFF
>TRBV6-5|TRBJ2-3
CASSYLGASDTQYF
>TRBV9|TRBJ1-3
CASSPRQGISGNTIYF
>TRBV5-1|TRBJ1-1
CASRAQVNTEAFF
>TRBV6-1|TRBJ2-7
CASSDRTGGNYEQYF
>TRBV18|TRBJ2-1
CASSPGVNGADEQFF
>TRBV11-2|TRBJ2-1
CASSRGRSYNEQFF
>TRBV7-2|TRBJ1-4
CASSRAGTNEKLFF
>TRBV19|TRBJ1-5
CASSTLGGRASNQPQHF
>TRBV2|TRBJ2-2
CASSDTPRLVTGELFF
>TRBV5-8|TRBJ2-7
CASSLSGIEQYF
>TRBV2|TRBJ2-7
CASSDLTGGEYEQYF
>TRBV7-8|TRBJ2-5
CASREVGGAKTQYF
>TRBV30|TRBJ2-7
CAWRGQGLGAYEQYF
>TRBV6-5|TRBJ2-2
CASTPGGGRELFF
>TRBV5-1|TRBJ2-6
CASSLRVAGANVLTF
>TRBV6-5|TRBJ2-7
CASSYGPEPPYEQYF
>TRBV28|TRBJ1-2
CASSLPDRPYTF
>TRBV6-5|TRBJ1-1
CASSYTGEVGTEAFF
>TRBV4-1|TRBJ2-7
CASSDPGLRVYGGEQYF
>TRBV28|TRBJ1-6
CASSQDSPLHF
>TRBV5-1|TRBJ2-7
CASSLAGGREQYF
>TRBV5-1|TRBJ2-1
CASSLRLAGWYNEQFF
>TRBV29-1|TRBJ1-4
CSVVSGNEKLFF
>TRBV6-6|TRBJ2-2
CASSYSGNGELFF
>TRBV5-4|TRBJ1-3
CASSYPTGASGNTIYF
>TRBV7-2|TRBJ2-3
CASSLDGSTDTQYF
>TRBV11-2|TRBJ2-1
CASSLRAGGPNEQFF
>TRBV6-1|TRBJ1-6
CASSEIRLESPLHF
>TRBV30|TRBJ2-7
CAWRKAGDSYEQYF
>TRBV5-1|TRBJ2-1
CASSLAPGAYNEQFF
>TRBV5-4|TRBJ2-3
CASSLERPTSTDTQYF
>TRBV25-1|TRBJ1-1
CASSDAMNTEAFF
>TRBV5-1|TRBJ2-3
CASSLGALADTDTQYF
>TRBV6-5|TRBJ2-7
CASRRTAYEQYF
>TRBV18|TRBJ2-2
CASSPGLATGELFF
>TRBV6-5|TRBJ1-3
CASSLLGPSGNTIYF
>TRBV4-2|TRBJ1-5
CASSQVGQNNQPQHF
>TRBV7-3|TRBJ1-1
CASSLTRDKNTEAFF
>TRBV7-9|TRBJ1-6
CASSLMGAPLHF
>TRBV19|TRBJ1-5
CASSIPRGGSNQPQHF
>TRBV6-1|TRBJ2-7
CASSELGQGYEQYF
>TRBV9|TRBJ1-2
CASTRNQGSRGYTF
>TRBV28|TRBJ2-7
CASSRTAALF